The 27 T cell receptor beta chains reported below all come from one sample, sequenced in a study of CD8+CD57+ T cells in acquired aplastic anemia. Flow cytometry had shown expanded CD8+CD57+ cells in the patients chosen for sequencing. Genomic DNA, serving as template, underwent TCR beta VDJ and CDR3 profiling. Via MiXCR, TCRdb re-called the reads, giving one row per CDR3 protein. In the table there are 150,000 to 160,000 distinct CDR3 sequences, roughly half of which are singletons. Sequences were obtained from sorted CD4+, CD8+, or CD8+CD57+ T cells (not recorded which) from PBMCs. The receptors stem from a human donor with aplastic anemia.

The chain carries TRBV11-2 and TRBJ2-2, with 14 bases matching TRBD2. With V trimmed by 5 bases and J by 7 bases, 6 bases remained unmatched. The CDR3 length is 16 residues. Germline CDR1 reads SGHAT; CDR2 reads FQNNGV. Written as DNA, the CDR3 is TGTGCCAGCAGCACAAGACTAGCGGGGGGGATCGGGGAGCTGTTTTTT. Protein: CASSTRLAGGIGELFF.

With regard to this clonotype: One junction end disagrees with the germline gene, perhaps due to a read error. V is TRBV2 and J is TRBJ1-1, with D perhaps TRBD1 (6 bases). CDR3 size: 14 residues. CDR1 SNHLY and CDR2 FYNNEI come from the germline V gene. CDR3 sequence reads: CASKLGRGATGAFF. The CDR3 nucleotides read TGTGCCAGCAAGTTGGGACGGGGGGCCACTGGAGCTTTCTTT.

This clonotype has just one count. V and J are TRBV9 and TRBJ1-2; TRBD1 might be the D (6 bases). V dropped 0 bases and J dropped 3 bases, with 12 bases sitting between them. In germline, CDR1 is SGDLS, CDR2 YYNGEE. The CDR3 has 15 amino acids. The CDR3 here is CASSVGRGRDYGYTF. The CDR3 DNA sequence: TGTGCCAGCAGCGTAGGTCGGGGGCGGGACTATGGCTACACCTTC.

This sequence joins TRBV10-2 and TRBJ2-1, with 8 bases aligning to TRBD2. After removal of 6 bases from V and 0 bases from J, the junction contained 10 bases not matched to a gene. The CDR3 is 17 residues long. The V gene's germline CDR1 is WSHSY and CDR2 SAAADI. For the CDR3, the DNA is TGCGCCAGCAGCAGGGACGGGGGGGGTGGCTCCTACAATGAGCAGTTCTTC. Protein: CASSRDGGGGSYNEQFF.

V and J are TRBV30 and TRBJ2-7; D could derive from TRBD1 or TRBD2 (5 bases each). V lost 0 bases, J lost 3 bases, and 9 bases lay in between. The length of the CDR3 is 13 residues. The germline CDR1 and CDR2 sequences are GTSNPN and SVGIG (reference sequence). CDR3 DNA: TGTGCCTGGAGTGTAACTGGGGGCTACGAGCAGTACTTC. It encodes CAWSVTGGYEQYF.

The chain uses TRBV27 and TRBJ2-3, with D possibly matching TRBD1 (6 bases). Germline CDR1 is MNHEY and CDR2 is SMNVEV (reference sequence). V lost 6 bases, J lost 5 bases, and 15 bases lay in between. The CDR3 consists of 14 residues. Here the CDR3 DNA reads TGTGCCAGCAGCGGGGACACCGCAAAAGATACGCAGTATTTT. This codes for CASSGDTAKDTQYF.

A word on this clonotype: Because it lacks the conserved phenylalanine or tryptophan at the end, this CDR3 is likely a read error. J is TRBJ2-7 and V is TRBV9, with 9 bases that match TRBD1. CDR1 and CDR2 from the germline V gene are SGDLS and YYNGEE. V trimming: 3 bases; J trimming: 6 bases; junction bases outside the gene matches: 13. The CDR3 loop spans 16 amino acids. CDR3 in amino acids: CASSALMGQGSGEQYS. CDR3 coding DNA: TGTGCCAGCAGCGCCCTTATGGGACAGGGCTCGGGCGAGCAGTACTCC.

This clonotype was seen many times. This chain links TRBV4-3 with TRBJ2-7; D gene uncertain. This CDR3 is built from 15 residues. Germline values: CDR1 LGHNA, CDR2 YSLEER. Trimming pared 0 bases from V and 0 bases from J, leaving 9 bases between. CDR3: CASSQDRAPSYEQYF. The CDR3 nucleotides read TGCGCCAGCAGCCAAGATCGGGCCCCCTCCTACGAGCAGTACTTC.

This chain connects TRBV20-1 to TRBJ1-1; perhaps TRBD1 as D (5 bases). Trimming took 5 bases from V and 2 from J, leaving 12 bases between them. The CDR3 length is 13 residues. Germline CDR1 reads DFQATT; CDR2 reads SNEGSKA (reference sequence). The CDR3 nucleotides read TGCAGTGCTGGGGGGGGAGGTAACACTGAAGCTTTCTTT. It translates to CSAGGGGNTEAFF.

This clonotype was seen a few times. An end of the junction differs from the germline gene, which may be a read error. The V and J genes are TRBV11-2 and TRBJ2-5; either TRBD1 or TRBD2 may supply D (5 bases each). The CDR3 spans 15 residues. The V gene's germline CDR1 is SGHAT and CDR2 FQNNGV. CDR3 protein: CASGWVGTTQETRYF. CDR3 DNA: TGTGCCAGCGGCTGGGTTGGGACCACCCAAGAGACCCGGTACTTC.

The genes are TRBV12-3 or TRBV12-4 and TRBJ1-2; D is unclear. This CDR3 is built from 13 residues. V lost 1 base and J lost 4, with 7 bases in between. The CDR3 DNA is TGTGCCAGCAGTTTAGTAGCCCTCTATGGCTACACCTTC. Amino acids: CASSLVALYGYTF.

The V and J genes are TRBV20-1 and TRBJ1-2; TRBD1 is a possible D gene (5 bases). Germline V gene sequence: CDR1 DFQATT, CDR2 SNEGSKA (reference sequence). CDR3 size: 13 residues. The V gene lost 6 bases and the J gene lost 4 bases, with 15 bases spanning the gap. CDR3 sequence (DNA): TGCAGTGCCCAGGCACCAGGGCTCTATGGCTACACCTTC. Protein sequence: CSAQAPGLYGYTF.

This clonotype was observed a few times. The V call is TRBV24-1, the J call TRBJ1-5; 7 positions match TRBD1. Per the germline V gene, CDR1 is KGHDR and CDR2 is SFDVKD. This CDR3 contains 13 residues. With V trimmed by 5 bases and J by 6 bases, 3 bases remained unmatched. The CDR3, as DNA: TGTGCCACCAGTGGACAGGGAAGTCAGCCCCAGCATTTT. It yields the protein CATSGQGSQPQHF.

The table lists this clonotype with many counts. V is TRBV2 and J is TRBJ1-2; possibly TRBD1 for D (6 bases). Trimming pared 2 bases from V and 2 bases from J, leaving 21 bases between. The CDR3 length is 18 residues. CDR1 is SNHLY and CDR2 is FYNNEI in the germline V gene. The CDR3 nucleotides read TGTGCCAGCAGTGAAACCCTCGGGGACATTGGACAAAACTATGGCTACACCTTC. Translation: CASSETLGDIGQNYGYTF.

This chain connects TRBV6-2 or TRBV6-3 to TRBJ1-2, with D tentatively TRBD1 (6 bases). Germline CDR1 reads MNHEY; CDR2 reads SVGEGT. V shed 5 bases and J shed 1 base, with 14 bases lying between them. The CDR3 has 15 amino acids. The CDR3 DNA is TGTGCCAGCAGTCTCCGGACAGAGCTTAACTATGGCTACACCTTC. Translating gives CASSLRTELNYGYTF.

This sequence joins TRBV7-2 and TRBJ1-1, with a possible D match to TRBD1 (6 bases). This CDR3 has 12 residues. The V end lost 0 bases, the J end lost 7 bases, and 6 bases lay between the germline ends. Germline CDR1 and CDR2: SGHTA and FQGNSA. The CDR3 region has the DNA TGTGCCAGCAGCTTAGCGACAGGTGAAGCTTTCTTT. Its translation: CASSLATGEAFF.

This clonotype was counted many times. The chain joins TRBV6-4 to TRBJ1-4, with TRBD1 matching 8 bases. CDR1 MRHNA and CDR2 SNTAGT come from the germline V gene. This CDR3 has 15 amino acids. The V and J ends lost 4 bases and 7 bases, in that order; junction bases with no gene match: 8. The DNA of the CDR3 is TGTGCCAGCAGTGCCGCAGGGGGCCGGGGTGAAAAACTGTTTTTT. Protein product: CASSAAGGRGEKLFF.

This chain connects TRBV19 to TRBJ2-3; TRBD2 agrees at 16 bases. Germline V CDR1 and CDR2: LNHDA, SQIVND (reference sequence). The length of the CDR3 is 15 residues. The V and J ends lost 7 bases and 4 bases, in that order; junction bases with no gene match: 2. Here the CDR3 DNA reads TGTGCCAGTATTGGGACTAGCGGGGGGGCAGATACGCAGTATTTT. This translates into CASIGTSGGADTQYF.

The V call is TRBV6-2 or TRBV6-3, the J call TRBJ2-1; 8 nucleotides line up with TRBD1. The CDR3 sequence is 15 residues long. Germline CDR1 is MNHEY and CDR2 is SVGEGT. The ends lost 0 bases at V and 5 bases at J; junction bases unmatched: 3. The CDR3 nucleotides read TGTGCCAGCAGTTACTCTGCAGGGGGCAACAATGAGCAGTTCTTC. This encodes CASSYSAGGNNEQFF.

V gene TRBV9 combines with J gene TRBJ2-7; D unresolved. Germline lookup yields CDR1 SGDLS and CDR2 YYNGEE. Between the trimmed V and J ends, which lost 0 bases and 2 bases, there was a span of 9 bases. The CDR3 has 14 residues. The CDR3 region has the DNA TGTGCCAGCAGCGTAGCTTTTAATCCCTACGAGCAGTACTTC. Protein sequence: CASSVAFNPYEQYF.

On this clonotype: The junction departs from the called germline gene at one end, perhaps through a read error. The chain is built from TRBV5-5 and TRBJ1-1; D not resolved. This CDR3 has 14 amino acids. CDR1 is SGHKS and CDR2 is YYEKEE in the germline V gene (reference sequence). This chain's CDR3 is CASSQVTGSTEAFF. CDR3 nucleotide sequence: TGCGCCAGCAGCCAAGTAACGGGGAGTACTGAAGCTTTCTTT.

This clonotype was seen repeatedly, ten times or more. The CDR3 loop is CASSPTIPGQGGTDGYTF. Written as DNA, the CDR3 is TGCGCCAGCAGCCCGACTATCCCAGGACAGGGAGGTACAGATGGCTACACCTTC. This chain connects TRBV4-1 to TRBJ1-2, with 8 bases lining up with TRBD1. The V gene end was trimmed by 4 bases and the J gene end by 6 bases; junction bases not matched to a gene: 19. Germline V CDR1 and CDR2: MGHRA, YSYEKL. The CDR3 has 18 residues.

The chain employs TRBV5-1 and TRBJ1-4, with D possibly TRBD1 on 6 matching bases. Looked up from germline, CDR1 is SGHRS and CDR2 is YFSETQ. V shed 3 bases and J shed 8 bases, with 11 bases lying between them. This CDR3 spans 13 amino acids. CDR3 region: CASSSEGGEKLFF. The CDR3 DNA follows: TGCGCCAGCAGCTCGGAGGGGGGAGAAAAACTGTTTTTT.

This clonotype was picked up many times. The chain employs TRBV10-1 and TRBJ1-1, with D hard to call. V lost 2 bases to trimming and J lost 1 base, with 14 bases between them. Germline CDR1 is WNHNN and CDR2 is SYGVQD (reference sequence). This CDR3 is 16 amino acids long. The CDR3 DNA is TGCGCCAGCAGTGAGGAAGGCGGACCGGGGAACACTGAAGCTTTCTTT. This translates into CASSEEGGPGNTEAFF.

The CDR3 DNA sequence: TGTGCCAGCAGCGACTCCGGGACAGGGGGGCCACCCCTCCACTTT. This codes for CASSDSGTGGPPLHF. The rearrangement uses TRBV2 and TRBJ1-6; TRBD1 agrees at 11 bases. V trimming: 6 bases; J trimming: 11 bases; junction bases outside the gene matches: 9. From germline, CDR1 is SNHLY and CDR2 FYNNEI. The CDR3 totals 15 residues.

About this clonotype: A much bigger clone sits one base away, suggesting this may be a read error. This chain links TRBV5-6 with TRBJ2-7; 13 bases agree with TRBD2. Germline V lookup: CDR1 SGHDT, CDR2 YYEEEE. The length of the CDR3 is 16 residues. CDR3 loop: CAGSPSLAGGPGEQYF. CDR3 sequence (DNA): TGTGCCGGCAGCCCTTCACTAGCGGGGGGGCCGGGGGAGCAGTACTTC. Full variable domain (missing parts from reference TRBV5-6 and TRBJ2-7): DAGVTQSPTHLIKTRGQQVTLRCSPKSGHDTVSWYQQALGQGPQFIFQYYEEEERQRGNFPDRFSGHQFPNYSSELNVNALLLGDSALYLCAGSPSLAGGPGEQYFGPGTRLTVT.

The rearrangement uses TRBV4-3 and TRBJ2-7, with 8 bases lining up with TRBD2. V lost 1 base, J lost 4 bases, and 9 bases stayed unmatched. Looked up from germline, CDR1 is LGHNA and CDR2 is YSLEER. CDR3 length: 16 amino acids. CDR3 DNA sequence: TGCGCCAGCAGCCAAGCCCCCGGGACTAGAGAGTACGAGCAGTACTTC. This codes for CASSQAPGTREYEQYF.